This T cell receptor (beta chain) was observed in a study of T cell changes during pregnancy in multiple sclerosis. CDR3 length equals 11 residues. V was trimmed by 4 bases and J by 3 bases, leaving 3 bases between them. The germline gives CDR1 MDHEN, CDR2 SYDVKM. TCRdb's table, derived via immunoSEQ multiplex PCR, lists solely in-frame clones and lacks some. The sample includes tens of thousands of clones, more than 75% of them seen just once. The material sequenced was peripheral blood, taken in the third trimester of pregnancy. V usage is TRBV28 and J usage is TRBJ1-1; D remains unclear. The TCR was taken from a female donor with multiple sclerosis, enrolled in a pregnancy study. The CDR3 is CASSSYTEAFF. CDR3 DNA: TGTGCCAGCAGTTCGTACACTGAAGCTTTCTTT.